The source of this T cell receptor (beta chain) is a study of PD-1 blockade in classical Hodgkin lymphoma. Notes on the study in general: Newly diagnosed patients and complete responders had comparable diversity at baseline. Significant TCR diversity gains by C4D1 occurred in CD4+ but not CD8+ cells. Reasons behind the repertoire differences stay unclear, perhaps disease activity or earlier therapy.

From germline, CDR1 is MNHEY and CDR2 SVGAGI. V shed 6 bases, J shed 1 base, and the junction held 2 bases outside the gene matches. This CDR3 is 13 amino acids long. Sequencing was performed with immunoSEQ multiplex PCR; in TCRdb, only in-frame clones are kept and a portion is missing. Of about 15,000 clones in the sample, approximately 60% were seen once. Relapse was seen in all patients after autologous stem cell transplantation, and brentuximab vedotin exposure was variable. Details on this clone: The antigen remains unidentified. Other DNA sequences in this sample translate to the same CDR3.

J is TRBJ1-1 and V is TRBV6-5; 7 bases map to TRBD1. This TCR derives from a human donor with classical Hodgkin lymphoma. Sample: peripheral blood mononuclear cells (PBMCs), taken before the second cycle of nivolumab. CDR3 in DNA: TGTGCCAGCAGCCGGACAGGGAACACTGAAGCTTTCTTT. Protein product: CASSRTGNTEAFF.